The present T cell receptor (beta chain) was sequenced within a study of regulatory T cells in long-lasting Graves disease. Findings and limits, study-wide: Exclusively peripheral blood, rather than thyroid tissue, was studied. TRBV28, TRBJ1-2 and TRBJ2-5 were segments that persistent disease favored. Persistent Graves' patients showed reduced TCR diversity versus newly diagnosed patients.

Ten or more counts support this clonotype. Its antigen is not known. Time point given: newly diagnosed GD, antithyroid drugs for less than 3 months. Construction of the TCR library relied on RNA isolated from PBMCs. iRepertoire HTBI primers and Arm-PCR of CDR3 regions built TCR beta libraries. Each CDR3 protein gets one entry after TCRdb re-called the multiplex PCR reads with MiXCR. The table includes hundreds of thousands of distinct CDR3 sequences, more than 15% detected once. The V end lost 1 base, the J end lost 9 bases, and 11 bases lay between the germline ends. Germline CDR1 and CDR2: SGHRS and YFSETQ. The CDR3 loop spans 13 amino acids. The same data also contributed to another study, on T cells in Graves' hyperthyroidism and ophthalmopathy. In that study: The primer set for the first-round RT-PCR of the TCR CDR3 was HTBI.

The source is a woman between 40 and 65 years old with Graves disease. The chain carries TRBV5-1 and TRBJ2-1; no definite D call. The source material was peripheral blood mononuclear cells (PBMCs), sampled at new diagnosis, from a patient treated with antithyroid drugs. CDR3 protein: CASSLTSSGEQFF. CDR3 bases: TGCGCCAGCAGCTTGACCTCGTCCGGTGAGCAGTTCTTC.